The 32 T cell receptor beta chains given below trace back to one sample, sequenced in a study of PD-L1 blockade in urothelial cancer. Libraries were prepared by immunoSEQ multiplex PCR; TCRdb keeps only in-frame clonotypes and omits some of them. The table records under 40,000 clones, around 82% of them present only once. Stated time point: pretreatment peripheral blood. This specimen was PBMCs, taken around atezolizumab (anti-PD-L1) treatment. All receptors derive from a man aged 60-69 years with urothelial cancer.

The CDR3 DNA is TGTGCCAGCTCACCACCCCAGGGAGGCACCGGGGAGCTGTTTTTT. This codes for CASSPPQGGTGELFF. V usage is TRBV18 and J usage is TRBJ2-2; D is perhaps TRBD2 (6 bases). V lost 0 bases to trimming and J lost 4 bases, with 9 bases between them. CDR1 and CDR2 from the germline V gene are KGHSH and LQKENI. This CDR3 has 15 residues.

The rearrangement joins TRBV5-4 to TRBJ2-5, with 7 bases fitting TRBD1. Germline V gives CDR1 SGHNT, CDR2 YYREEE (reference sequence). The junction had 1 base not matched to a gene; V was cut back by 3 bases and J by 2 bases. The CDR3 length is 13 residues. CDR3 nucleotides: TGTGCCAGCAGCTACAGGGGACAAGAGACCCAGTACTTC. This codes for CASSYRGQETQYF.

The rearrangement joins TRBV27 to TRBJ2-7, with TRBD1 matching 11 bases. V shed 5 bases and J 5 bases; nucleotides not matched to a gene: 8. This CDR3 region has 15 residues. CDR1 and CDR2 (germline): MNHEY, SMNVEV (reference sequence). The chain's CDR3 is CASSPWTGGVDEQYF. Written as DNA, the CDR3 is TGTGCCAGCAGTCCCTGGACAGGGGGCGTGGACGAGCAGTACTTC.

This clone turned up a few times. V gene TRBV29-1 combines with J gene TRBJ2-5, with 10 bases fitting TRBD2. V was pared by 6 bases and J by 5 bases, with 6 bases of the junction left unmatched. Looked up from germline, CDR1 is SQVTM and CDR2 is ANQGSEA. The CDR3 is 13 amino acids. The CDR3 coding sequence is TGCAGCGTCAGCGGGGGGGCCCGTGAGACCCAGTACTTC. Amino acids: CSVSGGARETQYF.

CDR3 nucleotides: TGCGCCAGCAGCTTGGTTATCCCAGGATCTGACACTGAAGCTTTCTTT. Its protein product is CASSLVIPGSDTEAFF. The V call is TRBV5-1, the J call TRBJ1-1; D is unresolved. V was clipped by 0 bases and J by 3 bases, with 15 bases between them. Germline CDR1 and CDR2: SGHRS and YFSETQ. The CDR3 runs 16 residues.

In DNA form, the CDR3 reads TGTGCCAGCAGCTTGAGGGGGGGTACAGATACGCAGTATTTT. It is translated as CASSLRGGTDTQYF. The V and J genes are TRBV5-4 and TRBJ2-3, with D perhaps matching TRBD2 (7 bases). Looked up from germline, CDR1 is SGHNT and CDR2 is YYREEE (reference sequence). This CDR3 contains 14 residues. Trimming left V 1 base short and J 3 bases short, with 9 bases between.

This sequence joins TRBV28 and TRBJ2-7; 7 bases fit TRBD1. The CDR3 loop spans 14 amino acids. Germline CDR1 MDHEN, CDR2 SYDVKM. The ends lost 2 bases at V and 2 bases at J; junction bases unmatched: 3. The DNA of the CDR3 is TGTGCCAGCAGTTTAGGACAGGTAGCCTACGAGCAGTACTTC. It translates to CASSLGQVAYEQYF.

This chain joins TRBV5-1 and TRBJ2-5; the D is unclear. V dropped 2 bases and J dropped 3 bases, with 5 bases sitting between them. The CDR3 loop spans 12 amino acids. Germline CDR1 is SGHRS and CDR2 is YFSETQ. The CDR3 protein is CASSFPEETQYF. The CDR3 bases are TGCGCCAGCAGCTTTCCTGAAGAGACCCAGTACTTC.

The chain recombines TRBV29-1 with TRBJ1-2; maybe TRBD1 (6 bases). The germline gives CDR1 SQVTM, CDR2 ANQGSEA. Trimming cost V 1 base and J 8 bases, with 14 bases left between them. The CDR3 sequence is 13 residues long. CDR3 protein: CSVEAQGTGGYTF. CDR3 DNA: TGCAGCGTTGAAGCCCAGGGGACGGGCGGCTACACCTTC.

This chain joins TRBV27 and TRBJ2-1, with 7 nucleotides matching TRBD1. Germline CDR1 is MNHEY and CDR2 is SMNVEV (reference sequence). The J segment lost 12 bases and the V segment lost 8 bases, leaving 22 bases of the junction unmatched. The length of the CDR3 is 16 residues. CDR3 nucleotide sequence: TGTGCCAGCCGACCCCATACGGACAGGCCTCGGGAATGGCAGTTCTTC. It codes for CASRPHTDRPREWQFF.

The CDR3 nucleotides are TGTGCCTGGAGTCCTCCCGGGACAGGGGATAGCCACGAGCAGTACTTC. Its protein product is CAWSPPGTGDSHEQYF. The genes are TRBV30 and TRBJ2-7; 10 bases line up with TRBD1. V lost 2 bases to trimming and J lost 5 bases; unmatched junction nucleotides: 12. Germline V gene data show CDR1 as GTSNPN and CDR2 as SVGIG (reference sequence). This CDR3 is 16 amino acids long.

DNA for the CDR3: TGTGCCAGCAGCGGAAGGACTCACACAGATACGCAGTATTTT. This encodes CASSGRTHTDTQYF. The V call is TRBV2, the J call TRBJ2-3; D perhaps matches TRBD2 (5 bases). The length of the CDR3 is 14 residues. Germline values: CDR1 SNHLY, CDR2 FYNNEI. Trimming left V 6 bases short and J 2 bases short, with 12 bases between.

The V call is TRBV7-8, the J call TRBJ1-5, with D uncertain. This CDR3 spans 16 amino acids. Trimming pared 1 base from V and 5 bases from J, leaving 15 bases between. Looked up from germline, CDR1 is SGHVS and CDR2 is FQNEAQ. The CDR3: CASSLGGSHTHQPQHF. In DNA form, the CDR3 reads TGTGCCAGCAGCTTAGGAGGCAGCCATACCCATCAGCCCCAGCATTTT.

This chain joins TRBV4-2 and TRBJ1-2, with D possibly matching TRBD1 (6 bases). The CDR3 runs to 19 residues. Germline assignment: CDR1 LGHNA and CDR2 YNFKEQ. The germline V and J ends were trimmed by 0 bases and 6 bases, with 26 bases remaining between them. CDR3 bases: TGTGCCAGCAGCCAAGATCGCAGTACAGGGTATTCCTCCACAGATGGCTACACCTTC. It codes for CASSQDRSTGYSSTDGYTF.

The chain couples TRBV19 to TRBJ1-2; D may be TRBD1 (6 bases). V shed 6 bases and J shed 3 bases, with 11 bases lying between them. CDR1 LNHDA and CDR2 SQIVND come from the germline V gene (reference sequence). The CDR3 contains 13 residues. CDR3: CASSYRVYYGYTF. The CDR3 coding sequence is TGTGCCAGTAGCTACAGGGTTTACTATGGCTACACCTTC.

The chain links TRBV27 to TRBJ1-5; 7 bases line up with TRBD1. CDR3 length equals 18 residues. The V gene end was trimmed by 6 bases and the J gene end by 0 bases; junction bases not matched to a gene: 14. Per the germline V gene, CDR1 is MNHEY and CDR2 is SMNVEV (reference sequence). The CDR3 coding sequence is TGTGCCAGCAGCTCAGCGAGACAGGGCGGATATAGCAATCAGCCCCAGCATTTT. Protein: CASSSARQGGYSNQPQHF.

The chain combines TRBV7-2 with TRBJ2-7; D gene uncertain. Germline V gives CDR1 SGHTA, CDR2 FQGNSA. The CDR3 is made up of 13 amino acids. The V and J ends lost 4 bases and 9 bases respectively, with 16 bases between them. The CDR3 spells CASSSSPRSRQYF. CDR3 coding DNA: TGTGCCAGCAGCTCCTCCCCTAGATCAAGGCAGTACTTC.

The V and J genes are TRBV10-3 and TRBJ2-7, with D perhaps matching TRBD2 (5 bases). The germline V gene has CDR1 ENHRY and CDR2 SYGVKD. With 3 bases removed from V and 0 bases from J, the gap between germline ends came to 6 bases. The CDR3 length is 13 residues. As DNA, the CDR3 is TGTGCCATCAGTGATGGGAGCTCCTACGAGCAGTACTTC. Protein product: CAISDGSSYEQYF.

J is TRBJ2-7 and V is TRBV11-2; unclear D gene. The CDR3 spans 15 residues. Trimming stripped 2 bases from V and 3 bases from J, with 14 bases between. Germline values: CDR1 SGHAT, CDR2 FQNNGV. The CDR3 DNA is TGTGCCAGCAGCTTATACCCTAGTGAGAACTACGAGCAGTACTTC. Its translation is CASSLYPSENYEQYF.

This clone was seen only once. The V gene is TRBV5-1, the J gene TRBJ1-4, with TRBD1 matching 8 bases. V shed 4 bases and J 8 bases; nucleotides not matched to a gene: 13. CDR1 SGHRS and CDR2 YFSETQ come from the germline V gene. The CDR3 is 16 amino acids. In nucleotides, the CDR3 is TGCGCCAGCAGCCTCAATGGACAGGGTGCAGGGGAAAAACTGTTTTTT. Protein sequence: CASSLNGQGAGEKLFF.

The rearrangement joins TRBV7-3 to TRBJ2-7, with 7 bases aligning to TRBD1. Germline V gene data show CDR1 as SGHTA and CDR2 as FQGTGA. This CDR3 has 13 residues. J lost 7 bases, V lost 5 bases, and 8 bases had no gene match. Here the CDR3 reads CASSDRQGSEQYF. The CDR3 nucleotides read TGTGCCAGCAGCGATAGACAGGGAAGTGAGCAGTACTTC.

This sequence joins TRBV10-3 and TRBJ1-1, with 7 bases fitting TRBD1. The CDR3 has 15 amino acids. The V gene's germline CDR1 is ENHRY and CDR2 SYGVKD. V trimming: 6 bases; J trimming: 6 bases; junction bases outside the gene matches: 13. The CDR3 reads CAIRPEGDSLAEAFF. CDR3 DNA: TGTGCCATCAGACCCGAAGGGGACAGCCTAGCTGAAGCTTTCTTT.

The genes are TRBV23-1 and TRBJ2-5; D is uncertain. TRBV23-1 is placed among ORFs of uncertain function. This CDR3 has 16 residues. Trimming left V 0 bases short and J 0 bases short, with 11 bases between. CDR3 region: CASSQSLEKNQETQYF. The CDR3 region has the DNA TGCGCCAGCAGTCAATCCTTGGAGAAAAACCAAGAGACCCAGTACTTC.

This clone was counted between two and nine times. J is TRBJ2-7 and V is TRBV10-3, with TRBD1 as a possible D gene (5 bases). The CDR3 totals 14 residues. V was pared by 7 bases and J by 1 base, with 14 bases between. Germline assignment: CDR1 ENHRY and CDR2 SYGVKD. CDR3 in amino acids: CAIMRSSGSYEQYF. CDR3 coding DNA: TGTGCCATCATGCGGTCGTCAGGGTCCTACGAGCAGTACTTC.

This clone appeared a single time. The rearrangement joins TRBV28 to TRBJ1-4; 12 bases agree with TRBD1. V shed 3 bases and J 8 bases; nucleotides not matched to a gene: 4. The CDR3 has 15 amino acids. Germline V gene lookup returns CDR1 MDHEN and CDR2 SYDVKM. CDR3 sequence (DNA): TGTGCCAGCAGTTTCGGGGACAGGGGGCGGGAAAAACTGTTTTTT. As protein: CASSFGDRGREKLFF.

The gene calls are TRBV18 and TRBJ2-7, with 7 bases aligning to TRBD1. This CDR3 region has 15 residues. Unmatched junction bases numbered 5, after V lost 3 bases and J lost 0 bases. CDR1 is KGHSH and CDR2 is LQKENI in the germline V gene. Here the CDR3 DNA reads TGTGCCAGCTCACCTGGGCCAGGGGGCTCCTACGAGCAGTACTTC. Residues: CASSPGPGGSYEQYF.

DNA for the CDR3: TGTGCCAGCAGCTCCGGACAGCCAGACCCCTCTGGGGCCAACGTCCTGACTTTC. Amino acids: CASSSGQPDPSGANVLTF. V gene TRBV5-4 combines with J gene TRBJ2-6; a possible D gene is TRBD1 (6 bases). Trimming shortened V by 3 bases and J by 0 bases, and 16 bases separated the two germline ends. Per the germline V gene, CDR1 is SGHNT and CDR2 is YYREEE (reference sequence). The CDR3 length is 18 residues. The full variable domain, its missing parts supplied by reference TRBV5-4 and TRBJ2-6, is ETGVTQSPTHLIKTRGQQVTLRCSSQSGHNTVSWYQQALGQGPQFIFQYYREEENGRGNFPPRFSGLQFPNYSSELNVNALELDDSALYLCASSSGQPDPSGANVLTFGAGSRLTVL.

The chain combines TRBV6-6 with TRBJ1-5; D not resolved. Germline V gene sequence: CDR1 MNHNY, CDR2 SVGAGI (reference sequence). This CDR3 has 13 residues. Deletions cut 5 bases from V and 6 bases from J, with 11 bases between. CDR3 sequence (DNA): TGTGCCAGCAGTGGACTGATGGGTCAGCCCCAGCATTTT. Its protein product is CASSGLMGQPQHF.

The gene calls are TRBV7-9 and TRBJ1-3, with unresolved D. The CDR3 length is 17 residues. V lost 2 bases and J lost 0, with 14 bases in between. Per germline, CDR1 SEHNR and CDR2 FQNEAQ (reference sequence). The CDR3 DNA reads TGTGCCAGCAGCTTATGGCCCCTGGAGAGCTCTGGAAACACCATATATTTT. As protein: CASSLWPLESSGNTIYF.

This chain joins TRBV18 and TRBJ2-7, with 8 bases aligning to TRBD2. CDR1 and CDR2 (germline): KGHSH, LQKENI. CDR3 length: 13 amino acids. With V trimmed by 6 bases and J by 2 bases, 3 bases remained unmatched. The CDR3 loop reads CASSPGGTYEQYF. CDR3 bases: TGTGCCAGCTCGCCGGGGGGGACCTACGAGCAGTACTTC.

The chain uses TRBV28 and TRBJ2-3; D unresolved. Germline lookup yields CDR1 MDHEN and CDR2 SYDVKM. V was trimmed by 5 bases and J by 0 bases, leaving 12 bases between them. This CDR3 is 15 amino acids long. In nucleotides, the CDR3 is TGTGCCAGCAGTCAACAAATCTCTAGCACAGATACGCAGTATTTT. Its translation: CASSQQISSTDTQYF. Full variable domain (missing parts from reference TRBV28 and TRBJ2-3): DVKVTQSSRYLVKRTGEKVFLECVQDMDHENMFWYRQDPGLGLRLIYFSYDVKMKEKGDIPEGYSVSREKKERFSLILESASTNQTSMYLCASSQQISSTDTQYFGPGTRLTVL.

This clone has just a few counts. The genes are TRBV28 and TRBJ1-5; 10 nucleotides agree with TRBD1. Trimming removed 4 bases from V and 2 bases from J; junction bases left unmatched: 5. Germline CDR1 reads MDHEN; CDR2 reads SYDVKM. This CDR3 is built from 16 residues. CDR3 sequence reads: CASSWDRGFGNQPQHF. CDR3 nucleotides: TGTGCCAGCAGTTGGGACAGGGGATTCGGCAATCAGCCCCAGCATTTT.